This T cell receptor beta chain was identified in a study of T cells after posttransplantation cyclophosphamide. V was clipped by 3 bases and J by 5 bases; unmatched bases: 8. The CDR3 runs 15 residues. Germline V gene data show CDR1 as SGHTA and CDR2 as FQGNSA. With respect to this clone: The antigen is not known.

General study points: Skin or GI-infiltrating T cells shared few TRB sequences with blood. Donor-recipient repertoire similarity was low at 1-2 months, rising over year one.

Produced via immunoSEQ multiplex PCR; TCRdb's table is partial and in-frame only. This sample yields around 47,000 clones, of which 90% to 95% are seen a single time; about 3.1% belongs to the top ten. The TCR comes from a woman aged 25 to 45 in good health and a related stem cell transplant donor. V usage is TRBV7-2 and J usage is TRBJ2-7; 9 positions agree with TRBD1. The sequencing sample was made of PBMCs. CDR3 protein: CASSLEGQGFHEQYF. CDR3 DNA sequence: TGTGCCAGCAGCTTGGAGGGACAGGGATTCCACGAGCAGTACTTC.